This T cell receptor beta chain appears in the sequencing data of a study of blood T cell repertoires in COVID-19. Study-level background: Sources were T cells, B-cell-depleted T cells, or PBMCs; the material itself was cDNA or gDNA.

The length of the CDR3 is 14 residues. Germline V CDR1 and CDR2: LNHDA, SQIVND (reference sequence). Trimming took off 3 bases at V and 7 bases at J, with 12 bases between the two ends. Source study methods: It was from reference gene primer amplification that nucleated cell counts were estimated. Using immunoSEQ multiplex PCR, the repertoire was profiled, and TCRdb retains in-frame clones only, with some absent. The V and J calls and clone size come from that table; D and trimming were worked out from the DNA. This table has 390,000 or so clones, around 87% appearing once. The TCR sequence derives from a young man with active or convalescent COVID-19. Sequencing was performed on peripheral blood. This chain uses TRBV19 with TRBJ1-4, with D tentatively TRBD1 (5 bases). CDR3 DNA sequence: TGTGCCAGTAGTATTCGGGGGGAATCTGAAAAACTGTTTTTT. Encoded protein: CASSIRGESEKLFF.